The T cell receptor beta chain under discussion was sequenced for a study of T cell repertoires in cytomegalovirus infection. About the research overall: Shared public TCR beta signatures pointed to both CMV infection and a matching HLA type. General study findings and limits: HLA-C-restricted CMV-specific TCR beta clonotypes were dominant in the ex vivo response.

TCRdb processed the reads anew with MiXCR; each CDR3 protein has one entry. The table shows some 110,000 distinct CDR3 sequences, with roughly 9.1% occurring only once. This clonotype was observed a handful of times. Its cognate antigen is unknown. The CDR3 has 14 residues. Germline V gene lookup returns CDR1 LGHNA and CDR2 YSLEER. The V end was cut by 0 bases, the J end by 4 bases, with 8 bases between. The TCR comes from a human donor in good health (CMV status not recorded). Some clones in this sample may be carry-over from other donors' samples. Input material: PBMCs, sequenced either directly or after in vitro stimulation (not recorded which). The genes are TRBV4-3 and TRBJ2-3, with D uncertain. CDR3 region: CASSQDPLADTQYF. The CDR3, as DNA: TGCGCCAGCAGCCAAGATCCCCTGGCAGATACGCAGTATTTT.